This T cell receptor (beta chain) was identified during a study of T cell repertoires in cytomegalovirus infection. About the research overall: HLA-B-restricted CMV epitopes that are well studied, plus recently identified HLA-C-restricted ones, were used by the study. Signatures in public TCR beta sequences pointed to both CMV infection and matching HLA type.

This clonotype showed up many times. Its antigen is currently unknown. One entry per CDR3 protein, called by TCRdb with MiXCR from the reads. The profile covers nearly 700,000 distinct CDR3 sequences, with roughly a third appearing a single time and 15% to 20% taken by the ten largest. Germline V gene lookup returns CDR1 SGHTA and CDR2 FQGNSA. The CDR3 runs 14 residues. V shed 7 bases and J 5 bases; nucleotides not matched to a gene: 10. Regarding the study as a whole: The ex vivo response showed dominance by HLA-C-restricted CMV-specific TCR beta clonotypes.

This TCR was recovered from a human donor in good health (CMV status not recorded). Some clones in this sample may be carry-over from other donors' samples. The chain recombines TRBV7-2 with TRBJ1-1; 7 nucleotides match TRBD1. Sequences were derived from cultured PBMCs, sampled from culture after CMV antigen stimulation. CDR3 DNA: TGTGCCAGCAAAACCTACAGGGGTGGAACTGAAGCTTTCTTT. Protein sequence: CASKTYRGGTEAFF.